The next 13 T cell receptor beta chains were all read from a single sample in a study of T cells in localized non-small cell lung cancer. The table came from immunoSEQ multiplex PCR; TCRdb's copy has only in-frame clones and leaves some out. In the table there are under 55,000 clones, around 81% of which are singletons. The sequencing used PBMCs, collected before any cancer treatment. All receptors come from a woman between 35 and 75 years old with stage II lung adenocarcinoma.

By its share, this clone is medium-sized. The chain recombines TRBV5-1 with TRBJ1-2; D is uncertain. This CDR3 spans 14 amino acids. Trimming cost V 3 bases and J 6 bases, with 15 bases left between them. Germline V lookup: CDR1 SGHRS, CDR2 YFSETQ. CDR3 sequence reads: CASSSTGIQNGYTF. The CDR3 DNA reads TGCGCCAGCAGCTCTACCGGGATCCAGAATGGCTACACCTTC.

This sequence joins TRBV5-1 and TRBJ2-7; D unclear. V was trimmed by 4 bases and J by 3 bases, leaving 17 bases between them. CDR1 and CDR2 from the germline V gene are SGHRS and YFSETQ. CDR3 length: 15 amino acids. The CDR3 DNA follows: TGCGCCAGCAGCCCCGAGGTCGGCTTACACTACGAGCAGTACTTC. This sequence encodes CASSPEVGLHYEQYF.

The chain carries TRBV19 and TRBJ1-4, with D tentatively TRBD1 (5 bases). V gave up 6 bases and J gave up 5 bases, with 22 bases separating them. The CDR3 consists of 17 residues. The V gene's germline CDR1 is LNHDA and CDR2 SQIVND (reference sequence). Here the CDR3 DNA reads TGTGCCAGTAGCCCGCTCGGACAAGGCAAAAAGAATGAAAAACTGTTTTTT. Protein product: CASSPLGQGKKNEKLFF.

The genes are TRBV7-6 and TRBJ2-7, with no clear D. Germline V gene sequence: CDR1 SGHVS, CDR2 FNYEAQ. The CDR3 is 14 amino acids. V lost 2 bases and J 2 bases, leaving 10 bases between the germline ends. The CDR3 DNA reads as TGTGCCAGCAGCTTATCCCCCGCCACCTACGAGCAGTACTTC. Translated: CASSLSPATYEQYF.

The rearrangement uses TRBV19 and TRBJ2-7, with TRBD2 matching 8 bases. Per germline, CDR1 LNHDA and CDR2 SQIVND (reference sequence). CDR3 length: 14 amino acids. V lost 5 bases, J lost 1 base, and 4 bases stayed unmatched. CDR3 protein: CASSPGLGSYEQYF. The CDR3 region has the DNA TGTGCCAGTAGTCCGGGACTAGGGTCCTACGAGCAGTACTTC. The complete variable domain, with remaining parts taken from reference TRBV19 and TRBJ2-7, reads DGGITQSPKYLFRKEGQNVTLSCEQNLNHDAMYWYRQDPGQGLRLIYYSQIVNDFQKGDIAEGYSVSREKKESFPLTVTSAQKNPTAFYLCASSPGLGSYEQYFGPGTRLTVT.

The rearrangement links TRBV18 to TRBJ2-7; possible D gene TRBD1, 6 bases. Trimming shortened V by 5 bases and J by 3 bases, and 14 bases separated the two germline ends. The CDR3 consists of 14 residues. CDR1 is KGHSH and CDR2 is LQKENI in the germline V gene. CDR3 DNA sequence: TGTGCCAGCTCAAACCGGGACAACTACTACGAGCAGTACTTC. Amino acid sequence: CASSNRDNYYEQYF.

DNA for the CDR3: TGTGCCTGGAGCGCCCCGCGGGGGCTTGTAGGAAACACCATATATTTT. It is translated as CAWSAPRGLVGNTIYF. The chain recombines TRBV30 with TRBJ1-3; possible D gene TRBD1, 6 bases. V was pared by 3 bases and J by 4 bases, with 19 bases between. The CDR3 sequence is 16 residues long. Germline CDR1 and CDR2: GTSNPN and SVGIG (reference sequence).

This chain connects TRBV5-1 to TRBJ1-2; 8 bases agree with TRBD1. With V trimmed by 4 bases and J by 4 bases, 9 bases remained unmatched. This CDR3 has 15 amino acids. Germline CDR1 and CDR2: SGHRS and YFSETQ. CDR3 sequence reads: CASSVNGQGGYGYTF. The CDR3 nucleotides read TGCGCCAGCAGCGTGAACGGACAGGGCGGCTATGGCTACACCTTC.

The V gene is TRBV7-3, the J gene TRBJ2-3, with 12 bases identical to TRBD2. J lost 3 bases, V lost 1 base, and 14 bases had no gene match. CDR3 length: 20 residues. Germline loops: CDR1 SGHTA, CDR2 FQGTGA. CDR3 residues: CASSLIHGLAGQLSTDTQYF. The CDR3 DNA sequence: TGTGCCAGCAGCTTAATCCATGGACTAGCGGGGCAACTGTCTACAGATACGCAGTATTTT.

The CDR3 coding sequence is TGTGCCAGCAGCTTGAATTTTCAGGGCCACGAGCAGTACTTC. This encodes CASSLNFQGHEQYF. V gene TRBV5-6 combines with J gene TRBJ2-7; maybe TRBD1 (5 bases). V gave up 1 base and J gave up 5 bases, with 13 bases separating them. CDR1 SGHDT and CDR2 YYEEEE come from the germline V gene. The length of the CDR3 is 14 residues.

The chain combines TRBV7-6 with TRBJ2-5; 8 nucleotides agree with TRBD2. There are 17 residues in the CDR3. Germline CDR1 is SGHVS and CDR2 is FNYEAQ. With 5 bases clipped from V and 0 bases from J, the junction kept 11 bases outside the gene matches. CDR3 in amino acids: CASSPRGGRQYQETQYF. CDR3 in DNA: TGTGCCAGCAGCCCTCGGGGGGGCAGGCAGTACCAAGAGACCCAGTACTTC.

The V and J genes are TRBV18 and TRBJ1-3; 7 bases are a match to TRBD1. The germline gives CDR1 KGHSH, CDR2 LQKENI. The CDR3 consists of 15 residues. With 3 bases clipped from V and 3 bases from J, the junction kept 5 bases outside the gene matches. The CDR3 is CASSPSTGFGNTIYF. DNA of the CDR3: TGTGCCAGCTCACCTTCGACAGGGTTTGGAAACACCATATATTTT.

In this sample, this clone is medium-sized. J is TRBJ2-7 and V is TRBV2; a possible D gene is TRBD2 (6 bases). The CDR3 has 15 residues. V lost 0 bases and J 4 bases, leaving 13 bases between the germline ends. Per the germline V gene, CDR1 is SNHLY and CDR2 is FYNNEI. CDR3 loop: CASSEAETREYEQYF. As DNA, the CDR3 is TGTGCCAGCAGTGAAGCTGAGACCCGGGAGTACGAGCAGTACTTC.